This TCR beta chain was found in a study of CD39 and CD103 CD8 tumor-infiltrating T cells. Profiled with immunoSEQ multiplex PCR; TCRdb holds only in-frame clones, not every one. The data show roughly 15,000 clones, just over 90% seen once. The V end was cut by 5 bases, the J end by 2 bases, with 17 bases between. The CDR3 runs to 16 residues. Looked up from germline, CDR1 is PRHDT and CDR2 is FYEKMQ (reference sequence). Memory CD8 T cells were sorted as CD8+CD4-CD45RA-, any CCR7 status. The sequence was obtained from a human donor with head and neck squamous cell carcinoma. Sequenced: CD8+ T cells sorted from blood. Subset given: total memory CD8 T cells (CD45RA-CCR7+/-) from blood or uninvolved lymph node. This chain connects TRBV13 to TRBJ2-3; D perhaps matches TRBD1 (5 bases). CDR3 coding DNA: TGTGCCAGCAGCCCACAGGTTTCCCCCGCCACAGATACGCAGTATTTT. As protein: CASSPQVSPATDTQYF.